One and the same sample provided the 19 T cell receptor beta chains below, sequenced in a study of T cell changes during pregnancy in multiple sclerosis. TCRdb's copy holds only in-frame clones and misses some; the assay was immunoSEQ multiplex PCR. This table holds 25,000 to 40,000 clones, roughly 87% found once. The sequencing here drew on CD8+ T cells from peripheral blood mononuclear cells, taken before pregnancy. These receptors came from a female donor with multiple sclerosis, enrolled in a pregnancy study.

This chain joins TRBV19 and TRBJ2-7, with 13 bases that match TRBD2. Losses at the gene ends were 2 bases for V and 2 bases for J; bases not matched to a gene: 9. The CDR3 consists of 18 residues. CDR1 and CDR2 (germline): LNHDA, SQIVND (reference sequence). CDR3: CASSIRPGLAGVTYEQYF. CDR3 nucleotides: TGTGCCAGTAGTATACGTCCAGGACTAGCGGGAGTCACCTACGAGCAGTACTTC. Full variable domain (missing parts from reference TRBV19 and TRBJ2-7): DGGITQSPKYLFRKEGQNVTLSCEQNLNHDAMYWYRQDPGQGLRLIYYSQIVNDFQKGDIAEGYSVSREKKESFPLTVTSAQKNPTAFYLCASSIRPGLAGVTYEQYFGPGTRLTVT.

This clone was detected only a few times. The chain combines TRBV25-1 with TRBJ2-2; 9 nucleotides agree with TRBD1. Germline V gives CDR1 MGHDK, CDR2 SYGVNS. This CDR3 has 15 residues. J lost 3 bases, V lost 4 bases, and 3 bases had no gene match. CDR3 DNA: TGTGCCAGCAGTGCGGGACAGGGTGACACCGGGGAGCTGTTTTTT. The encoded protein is CASSAGQGDTGELFF.

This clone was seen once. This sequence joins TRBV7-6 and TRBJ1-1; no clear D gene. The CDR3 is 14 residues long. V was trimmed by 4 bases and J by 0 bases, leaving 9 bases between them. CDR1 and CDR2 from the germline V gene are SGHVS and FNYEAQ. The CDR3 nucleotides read TGTGCCAGCAGCTCCGGGGTAATGAACACTGAAGCTTTCTTT. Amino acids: CASSSGVMNTEAFF.

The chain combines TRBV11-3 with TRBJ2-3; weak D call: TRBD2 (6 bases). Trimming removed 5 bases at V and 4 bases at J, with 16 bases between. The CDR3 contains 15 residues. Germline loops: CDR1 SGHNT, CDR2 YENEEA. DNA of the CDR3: TGTGCCAGCAGCCCCGGCGGAGGGGTCGCAGATACGCAGTATTTT. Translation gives CASSPGGGVADTQYF.

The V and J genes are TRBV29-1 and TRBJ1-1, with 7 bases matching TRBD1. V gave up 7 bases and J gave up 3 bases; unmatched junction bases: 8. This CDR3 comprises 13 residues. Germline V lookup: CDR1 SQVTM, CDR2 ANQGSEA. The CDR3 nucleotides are TGCAGCGCAAGGGGCCAGGGGGACACTGAAGCTTTCTTT. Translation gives CSARGQGDTEAFF. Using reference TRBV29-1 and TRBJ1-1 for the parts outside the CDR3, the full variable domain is SAVISQKPSRDICQRGTSLTIQCQVDSQVTMMFWYRQQPGQSLTLIATANQGSEATYESGFVIDKFPISRPNLTFSTLTVSNMSPEDSSIYLCSARGQGDTEAFFGQGTRLTVV.

DNA for the CDR3: TGTGCCAGCAGCCGTACAGGGTGGGGAGACTATGGCTACACCTTC. This gives the protein CASSRTGWGDYGYTF. The V gene is TRBV6-6, the J gene TRBJ1-2; a possible D gene is TRBD1 (6 bases). The V and J ends lost 6 bases and 3 bases respectively, with 17 bases between them. The CDR3 loop spans 15 amino acids. In germline, CDR1 is MNHNY, CDR2 SVGAGI (reference sequence).

CDR3 nucleotide sequence: TGTGCCAGCAGCCCGACAGGGTTGGAGACCCAGTACTTC. It specifies CASSPTGLETQYF. V usage is TRBV5-6 and J usage is TRBJ2-5; the match to TRBD1 covers 7 bases. The V gene's germline CDR1 is SGHDT and CDR2 YYEEEE. V trimming: 4 bases; J trimming: 5 bases; junction bases outside the gene matches: 5. The CDR3 totals 13 residues. Full variable domain (remainder filled in from reference TRBV5-6 and TRBJ2-5): DAGVTQSPTHLIKTRGQQVTLRCSPKSGHDTVSWYQQALGQGPQFIFQYYEEEERQRGNFPDRFSGHQFPNYSSELNVNALLLGDSALYLCASSPTGLETQYFGPGTRLLVL.

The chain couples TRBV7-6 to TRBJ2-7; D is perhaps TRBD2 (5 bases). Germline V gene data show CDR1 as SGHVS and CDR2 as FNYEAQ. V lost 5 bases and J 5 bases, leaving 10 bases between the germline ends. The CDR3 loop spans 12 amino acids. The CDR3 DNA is TGTGCCAGCAGCGCGGAGGTGGACGAGCAGTACTTC. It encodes CASSAEVDEQYF.

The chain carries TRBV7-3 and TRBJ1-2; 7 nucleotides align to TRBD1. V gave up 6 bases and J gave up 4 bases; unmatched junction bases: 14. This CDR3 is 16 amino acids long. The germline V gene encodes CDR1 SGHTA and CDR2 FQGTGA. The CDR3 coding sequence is TGTGCCAGCAGTTTACCCCGGGACAGTGCTCTCTATGGCTACACCTTC. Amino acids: CASSLPRDSALYGYTF.

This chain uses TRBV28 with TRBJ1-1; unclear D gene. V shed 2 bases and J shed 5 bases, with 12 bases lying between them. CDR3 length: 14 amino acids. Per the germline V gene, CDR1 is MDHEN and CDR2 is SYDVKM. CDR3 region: CASSLGTRRTEAFF. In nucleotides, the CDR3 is TGTGCCAGCAGTTTAGGCACCCGGAGAACTGAAGCTTTCTTT. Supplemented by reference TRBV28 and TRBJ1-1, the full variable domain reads DVKVTQSSRYLVKRTGEKVFLECVQDMDHENMFWYRQDPGLGLRLIYFSYDVKMKEKGDIPEGYSVSREKKERFSLILESASTNQTSMYLCASSLGTRRTEAFFGQGTRLTVV.

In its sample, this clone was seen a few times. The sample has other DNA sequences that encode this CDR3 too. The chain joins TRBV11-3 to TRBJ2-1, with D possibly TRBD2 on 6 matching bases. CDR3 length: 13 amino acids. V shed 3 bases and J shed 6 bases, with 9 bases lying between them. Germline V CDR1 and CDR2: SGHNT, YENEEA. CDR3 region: CASSFGSGNEQFF. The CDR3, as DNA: TGTGCCAGCAGCTTTGGTAGCGGCAATGAGCAGTTCTTC.

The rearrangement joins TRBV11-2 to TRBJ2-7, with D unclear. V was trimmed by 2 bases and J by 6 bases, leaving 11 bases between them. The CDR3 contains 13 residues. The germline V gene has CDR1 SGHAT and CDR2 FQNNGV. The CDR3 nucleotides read TGTGCCAGCAGCTTAATACAGTTGGGCGAGCAGTACTTC. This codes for CASSLIQLGEQYF.

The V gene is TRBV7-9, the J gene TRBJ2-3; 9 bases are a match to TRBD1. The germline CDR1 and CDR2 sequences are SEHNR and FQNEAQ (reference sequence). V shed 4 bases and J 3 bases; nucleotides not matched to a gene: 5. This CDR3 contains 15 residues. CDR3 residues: CASSSRQGGTDTQYF. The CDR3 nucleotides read TGTGCCAGCAGCTCCCGACAGGGGGGTACAGATACGCAGTATTTT.

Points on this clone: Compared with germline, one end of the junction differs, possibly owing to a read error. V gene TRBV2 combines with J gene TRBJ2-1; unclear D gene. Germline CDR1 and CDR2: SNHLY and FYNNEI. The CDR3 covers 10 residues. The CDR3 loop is CASSRIEEFF. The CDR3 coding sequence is TGTGCCAGCAGTAGAATTGAGGAGTTCTTC.

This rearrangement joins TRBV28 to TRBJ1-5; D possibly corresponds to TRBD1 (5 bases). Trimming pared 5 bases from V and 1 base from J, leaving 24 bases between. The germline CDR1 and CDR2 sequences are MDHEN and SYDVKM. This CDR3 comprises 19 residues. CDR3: CASSTNRGGTGISNQPQHF. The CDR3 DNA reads TGTGCCAGCAGTACCAACCGGGGGGGTACGGGAATAAGCAATCAGCCCCAGCATTTT.

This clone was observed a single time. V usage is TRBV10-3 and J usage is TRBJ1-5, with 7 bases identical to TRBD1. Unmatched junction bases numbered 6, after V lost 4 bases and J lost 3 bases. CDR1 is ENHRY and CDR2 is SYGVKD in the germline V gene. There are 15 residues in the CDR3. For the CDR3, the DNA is TGTGCCATCAGTGGGGACGGGACAGACAATCAGCCCCAGCATTTT. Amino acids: CAISGDGTDNQPQHF.

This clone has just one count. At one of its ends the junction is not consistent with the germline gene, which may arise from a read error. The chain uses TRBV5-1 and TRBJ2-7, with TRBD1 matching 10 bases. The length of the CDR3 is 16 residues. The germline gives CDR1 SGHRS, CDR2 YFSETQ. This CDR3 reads CASSLGGGQGIYEQCF. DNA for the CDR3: TGCGCCAGCAGCTTGGGGGGGGGACAGGGGATCTACGAGCAGTGCTTC.

CDR3 bases: TGTGCCAGCAGAACCCTGGGGGGATCCTACGAGCAGTACTTC. Its protein product is CASRTLGGSYEQYF. The rearrangement joins TRBV27 to TRBJ2-7, with D perhaps matching TRBD2 (6 bases). The V end lost 6 bases, the J end lost 1 base, and 13 bases lay between the germline ends. Germline CDR1 MNHEY, CDR2 SMNVEV (reference sequence). The CDR3 extends over 14 amino acids.

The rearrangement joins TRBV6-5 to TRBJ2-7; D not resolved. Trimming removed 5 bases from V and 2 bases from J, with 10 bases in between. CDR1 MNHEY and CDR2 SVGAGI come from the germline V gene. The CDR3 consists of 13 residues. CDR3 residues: CASSLQIAYEQYF. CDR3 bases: TGTGCCAGCAGTCTACAGATCGCCTACGAGCAGTACTTC.